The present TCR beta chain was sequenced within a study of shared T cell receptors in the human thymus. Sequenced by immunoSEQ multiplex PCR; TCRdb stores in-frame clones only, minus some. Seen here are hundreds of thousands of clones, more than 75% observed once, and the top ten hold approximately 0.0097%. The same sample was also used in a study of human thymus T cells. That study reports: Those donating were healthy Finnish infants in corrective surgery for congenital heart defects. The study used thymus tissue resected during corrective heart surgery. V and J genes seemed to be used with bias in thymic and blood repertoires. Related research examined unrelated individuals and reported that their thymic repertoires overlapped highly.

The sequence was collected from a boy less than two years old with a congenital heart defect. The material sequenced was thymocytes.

The CDR3 sequence is CASSLTGAANTEAFF. The DNA for the CDR3 is TGTGCCAGCAGCTTAACAGGGGCTGCGAACACTGAAGCTTTCTTT. The chain uses TRBV7-3 and TRBJ1-1; D perhaps matches TRBD1 (5 bases). This CDR3 has 15 amino acids. Germline CDR1 SGHTA, CDR2 FQGTGA. V dropped 0 bases and J dropped 1 base, with 9 bases sitting between them.